This section outlines one TCR beta chain sequence together with its context. Its antigen is currently unknown. The data belong to a study of regulatory dendritic cells for organ transplantation. Findings of the study overall: Memory CD8+ T cells were the most oligoclonal; naive cells were highly diverse.

TCRdb keeps only in-frame clones here, not all; method: immunoSEQ multiplex PCR. Found here are under 35,000 clones, approximately 86% of them singletons; the top ten hold approximately 0.4%. Germline V gene sequence: CDR1 MNHEY, CDR2 SVGAGI. Trimming pared 6 bases from V and 0 bases from J, leaving 6 bases between. The length of the CDR3 is 12 residues. What was sequenced was naive CD8+ T cells from blood. Subset meaning: CD45RA+ naive T cells. V is TRBV6-5 and J is TRBJ2-7; perhaps TRBD1 as D (5 bases). The sequence was collected from a human donor in good health. CDR3 sequence: CASRQDSYEQYF. The CDR3 DNA is TGTGCCAGCAGACAGGACTCCTACGAGCAGTACTTC.